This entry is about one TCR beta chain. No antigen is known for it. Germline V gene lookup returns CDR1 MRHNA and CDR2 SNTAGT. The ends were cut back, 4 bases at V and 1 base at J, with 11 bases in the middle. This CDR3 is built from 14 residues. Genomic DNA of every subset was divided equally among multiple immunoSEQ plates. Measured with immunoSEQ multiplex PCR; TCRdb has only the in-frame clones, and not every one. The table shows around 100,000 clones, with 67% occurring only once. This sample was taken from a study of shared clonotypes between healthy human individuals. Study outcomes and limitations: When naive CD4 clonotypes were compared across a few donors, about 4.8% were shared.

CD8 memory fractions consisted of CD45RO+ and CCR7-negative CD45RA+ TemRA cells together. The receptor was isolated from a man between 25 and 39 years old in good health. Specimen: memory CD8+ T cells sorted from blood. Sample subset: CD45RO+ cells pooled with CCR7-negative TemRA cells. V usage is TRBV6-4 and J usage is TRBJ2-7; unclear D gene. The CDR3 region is CASSGPPGSYEQYF. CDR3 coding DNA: TGTGCCAGCAGTGGCCCGCCTGGATCCTACGAGCAGTACTTC.